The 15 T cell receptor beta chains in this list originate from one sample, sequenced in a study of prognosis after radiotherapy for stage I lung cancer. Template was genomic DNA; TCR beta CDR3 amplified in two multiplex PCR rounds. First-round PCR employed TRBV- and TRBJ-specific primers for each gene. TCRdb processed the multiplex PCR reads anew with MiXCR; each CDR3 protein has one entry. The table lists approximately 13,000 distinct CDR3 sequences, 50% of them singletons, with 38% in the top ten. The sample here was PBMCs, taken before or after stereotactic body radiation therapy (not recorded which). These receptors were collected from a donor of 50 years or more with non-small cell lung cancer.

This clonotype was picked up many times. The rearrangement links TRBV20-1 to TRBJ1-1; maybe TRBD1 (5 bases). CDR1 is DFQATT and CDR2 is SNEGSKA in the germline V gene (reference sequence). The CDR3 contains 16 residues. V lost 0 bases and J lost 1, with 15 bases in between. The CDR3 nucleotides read TGCAGTGCTAGAGAGGGGGGTAGGGGAGGGAACACTGAAGCTTTCTTT. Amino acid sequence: CSAREGGRGGNTEAFF.

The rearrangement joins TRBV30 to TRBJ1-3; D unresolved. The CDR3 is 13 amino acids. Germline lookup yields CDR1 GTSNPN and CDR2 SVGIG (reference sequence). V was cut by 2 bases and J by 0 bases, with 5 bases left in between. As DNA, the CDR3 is TGTGCCTGGAGTTTATACTCTGGAAACACCATATATTTT. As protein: CAWSLYSGNTIYF.

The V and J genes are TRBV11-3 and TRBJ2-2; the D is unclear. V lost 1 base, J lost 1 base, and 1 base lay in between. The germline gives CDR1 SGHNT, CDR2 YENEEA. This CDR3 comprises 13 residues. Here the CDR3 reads CASSLVNTGELFF. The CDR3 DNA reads TGTGCCAGCAGCTTAGTGAACACCGGGGAGCTGTTTTTT.

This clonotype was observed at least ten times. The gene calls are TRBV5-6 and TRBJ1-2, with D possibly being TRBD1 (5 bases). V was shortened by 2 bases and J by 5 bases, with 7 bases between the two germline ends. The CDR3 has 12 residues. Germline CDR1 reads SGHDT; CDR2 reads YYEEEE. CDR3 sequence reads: CASSLGTYGYTF. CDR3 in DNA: TGTGCCAGCAGCTTAGGGACGTATGGCTACACCTTC.

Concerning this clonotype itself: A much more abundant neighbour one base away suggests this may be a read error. Here the CDR3 reads CASGSWTGDSYNSPPHF. The CDR3 bases are TGTGCCAGTGGGTCCTGGACAGGGGACTCCTATAATTCACCCCCCCACTTT. J is TRBJ1-6 and V is TRBV19, with TRBD1 identical over 9 bases. This CDR3 spans 17 amino acids. Germline loops: CDR1 LNHDA, CDR2 SQIVND (reference sequence).

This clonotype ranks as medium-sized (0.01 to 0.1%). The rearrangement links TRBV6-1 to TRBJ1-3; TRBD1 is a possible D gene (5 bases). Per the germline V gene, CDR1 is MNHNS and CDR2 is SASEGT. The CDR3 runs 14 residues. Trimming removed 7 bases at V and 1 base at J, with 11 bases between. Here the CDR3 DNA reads TGTGCCAGCATAAAGGGGCGATCTGGAAACACCATATATTTT. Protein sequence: CASIKGRSGNTIYF.

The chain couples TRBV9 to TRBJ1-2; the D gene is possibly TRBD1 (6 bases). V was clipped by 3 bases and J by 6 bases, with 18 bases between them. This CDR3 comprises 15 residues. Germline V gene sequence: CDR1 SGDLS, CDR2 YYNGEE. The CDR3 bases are TGTGCCAGCAGCGCCCCGGGGGGGGCTCCCGATGGCTACACCTTC. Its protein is CASSAPGGAPDGYTF.

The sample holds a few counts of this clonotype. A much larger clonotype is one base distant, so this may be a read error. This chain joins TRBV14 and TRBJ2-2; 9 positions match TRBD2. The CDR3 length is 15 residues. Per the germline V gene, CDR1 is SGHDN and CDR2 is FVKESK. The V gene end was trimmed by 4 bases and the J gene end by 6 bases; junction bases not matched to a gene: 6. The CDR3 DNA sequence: TGTGCCAGCAGCCGAGTAGCGGGAGCCGCCGGGGAGCTGTTTTTT. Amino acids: CASSRVAGAAGELFF.

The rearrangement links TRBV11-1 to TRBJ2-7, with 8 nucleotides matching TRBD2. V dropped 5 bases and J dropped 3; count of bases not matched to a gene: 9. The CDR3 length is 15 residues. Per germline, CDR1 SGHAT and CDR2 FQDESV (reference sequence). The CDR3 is CASSPVLAGGYEQYF. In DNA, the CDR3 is TGTGCCAGCAGCCCCGTGCTAGCGGGTGGCTACGAGCAGTACTTC.

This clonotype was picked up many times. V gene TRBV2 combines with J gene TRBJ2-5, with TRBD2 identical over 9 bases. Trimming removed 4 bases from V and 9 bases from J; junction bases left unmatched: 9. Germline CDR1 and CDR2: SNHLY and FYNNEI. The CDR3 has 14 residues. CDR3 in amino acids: CASSVREGGQPQYF. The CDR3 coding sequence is TGTGCCAGCAGTGTGCGGGAGGGGGGTCAGCCCCAGTACTTC.

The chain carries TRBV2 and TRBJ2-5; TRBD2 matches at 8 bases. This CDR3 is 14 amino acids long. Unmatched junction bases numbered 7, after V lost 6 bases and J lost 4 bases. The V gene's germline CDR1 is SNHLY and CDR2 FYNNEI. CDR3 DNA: TGTGCCAGCAGCAACACGGGGGGGGCAGAGACCCAGTACTTC. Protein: CASSNTGGAETQYF.

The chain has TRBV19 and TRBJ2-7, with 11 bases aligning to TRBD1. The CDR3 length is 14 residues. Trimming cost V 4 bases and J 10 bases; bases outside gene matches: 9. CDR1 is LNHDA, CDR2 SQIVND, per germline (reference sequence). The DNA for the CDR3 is TGTGCCAGTAGTACTCAGGACAGGGGGCGGCAACAGTACTTC. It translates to CASSTQDRGRQQYF.

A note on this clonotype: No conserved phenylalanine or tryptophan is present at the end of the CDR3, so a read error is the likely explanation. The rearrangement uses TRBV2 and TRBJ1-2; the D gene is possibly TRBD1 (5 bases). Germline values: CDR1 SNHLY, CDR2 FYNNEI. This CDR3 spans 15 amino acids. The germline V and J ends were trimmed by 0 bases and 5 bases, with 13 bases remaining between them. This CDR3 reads CASSEAARGVYGYTL. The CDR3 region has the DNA TGTGCCAGCAGTGAAGCCGCCCGGGGCGTGTATGGCTACACCCTC.

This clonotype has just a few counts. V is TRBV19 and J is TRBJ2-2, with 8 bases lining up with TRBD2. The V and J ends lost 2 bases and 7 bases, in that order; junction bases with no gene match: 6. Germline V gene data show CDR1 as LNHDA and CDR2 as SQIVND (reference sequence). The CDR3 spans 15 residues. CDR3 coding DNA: TGTGCCAGTAGTATAAGCGGGGGCCACATCGGGGAGCTGTTTTTT. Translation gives CASSISGGHIGELFF.

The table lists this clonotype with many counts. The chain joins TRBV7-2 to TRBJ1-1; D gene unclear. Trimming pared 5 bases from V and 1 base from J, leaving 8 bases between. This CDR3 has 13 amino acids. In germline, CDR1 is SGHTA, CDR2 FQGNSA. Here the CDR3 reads CASSIGRNTEAFF. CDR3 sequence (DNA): TGTGCCAGCAGCATCGGGAGGAACACTGAAGCTTTCTTT.